This T cell receptor (beta chain) stems from a study of cytomegalovirus exposure and HLA in healthy donors. Sequencing used immunoSEQ multiplex PCR; TCRdb keeps in-frame clones, though not all of them. The sample includes approximately 88,000 clones, roughly 84% seen only once; the top ten take around 10%. The donors were in the approximately 120-subject validation cohort; that cohort was separate from the approximately 700-subject first cohort. V was clipped by 7 bases and J by 0 bases; unmatched bases: 8. The CDR3 has 15 amino acids. CDR1 MDHEN and CDR2 SYDVKM come from the germline V gene. This TCR came from a woman younger than 35 in good health and CMV-seropositive. V and J are TRBV28 and TRBJ1-1; TRBD1 aligns across 7 bases. The material sequenced was PBMCs. As DNA, the CDR3 is TGTGCCAGCAAAGAGGGGGCTTCTTTGAACACTGAAGCTTTCTTT. It is translated as CASKEGASLNTEAFF.